The clone carrying this T cell receptor beta chain was detected ten times or more. A much larger clone sits a single nucleotide away, making a read error possible. The entry originates in a study of Graves' ophthalmopathy and Graves' hyperthyroidism. Study-wide context: At initial diagnosis, peripheral blood was obtained, and this preceded any treatment.

The length of the CDR3 is 15 residues. As the template, RNA transcripts were used to amplify TCR beta CDR3 regions. An initial RT-PCR round employing HTBI primers preceded a second-round multiplex PCR. From the multiplex PCR reads, TCRdb called clonotypes with MiXCR, one entry per CDR3 protein. The sample holds about 400,000 distinct CDR3 sequences; approximately 15% are singletons and the top ten take roughly 7%. The J gene is TRBJ1-1, the V gene TRBV12-3 or TRBV12-4; the D is unclear. The sample taken for sequencing was peripheral blood. The clonotype comes from a woman between 18 and 29 years old with stable Graves' hyperthyroidism. DNA of the CDR3: TGTGCCGGCAGTGTACCTGGTGAAATGAGGACTGAAGCTTTCTTT. Amino acid sequence: CAGSVPGEMRTEAFF.